Following are 27 T cell receptor beta chains from one sample sequenced in a study of blood T cell repertoires in COVID-19. Sequencing used immunoSEQ multiplex PCR; TCRdb keeps in-frame clones, though not all of them. The data hold 90,000 to 100,000 clones, with roughly 90% observed a single time. Sequenced material: peripheral blood. The source is a man aged 45-65 years with COVID-19, enrolled during active disease.

The chain joins TRBV19 to TRBJ1-2; D is possibly TRBD1 (6 bases). The germline V gene encodes CDR1 LNHDA and CDR2 SQIVND (reference sequence). V was shortened by 7 bases and J by 2 bases, with 14 bases between the two germline ends. The CDR3 is 14 residues long. The CDR3 DNA sequence: TGTGCCAGTACCCCAATGACAGGAAACTATGGCTACACCTTC. It translates to CASTPMTGNYGYTF.

The sample holds a few counts of this clone. The rearrangement joins TRBV7-8 to TRBJ1-2, with 7 positions matching TRBD1. This CDR3 contains 15 residues. V shed 5 bases, J shed 8 bases, and the junction held 14 bases outside the gene matches. Germline CDR1 SGHVS, CDR2 FQNEAQ. Here the CDR3 DNA reads TGTGCCAGCAGCAGAGCCACCCGACAGGGTTACGGCTACACCTTC. Its translation is CASSRATRQGYGYTF.

This chain joins TRBV10-3 and TRBJ1-3; no clear D gene. Trimming stripped 10 bases from V and 1 base from J, with 17 bases between. The germline gives CDR1 ENHRY, CDR2 SYGVKD. This CDR3 is 15 amino acids long. Here the CDR3 DNA reads TGTGCCACTACTAAGTGGGGAGAATCTGGAAACACCATATATTTT. Translated, it gives CATTKWGESGNTIYF.

This clone appeared once. J is TRBJ2-3 and V is TRBV24-1, with D possibly being TRBD1 (5 bases). CDR3 length equals 19 residues. Trimming took 0 bases from V and 6 from J, leaving 24 bases between them. The germline V gene encodes CDR1 KGHDR and CDR2 SFDVKD. The CDR3 DNA follows: TGTGCCACCAGTGATTTGCGGCCGGAAGGGGTCCCAAAGGGCGATACGCAGTATTTT. Its protein is CATSDLRPEGVPKGDTQYF.

This clone was counted a single time. The chain recombines TRBV12-3 or TRBV12-4 with TRBJ2-5; D perhaps matches TRBD1 (5 bases). This CDR3 comprises 13 residues. V dropped 6 bases and J dropped 5 bases, with 13 bases sitting between them. DNA for the CDR3: TGTGCCAGCAGGCGACAGTTCCCGGAGACCCAGTACTTC. Protein: CASRRQFPETQYF.

The rearrangement joins TRBV7-9 to TRBJ1-3; 8 bases are shared with TRBD1. This CDR3 is built from 17 residues. After removal of 0 bases from V and 0 bases from J, the junction contained 4 bases not matched to a gene. Germline loops: CDR1 SEHNR, CDR2 FQNEAQ (reference sequence). The CDR3 coding sequence is TGTGCCAGCAGCTTAGCGGGACAGGAATACTCTGGAAACACCATATATTTT. Protein product: CASSLAGQEYSGNTIYF.

The chain couples TRBV5-5 to TRBJ1-2; D call uncertain. The germline V gene encodes CDR1 SGHKS and CDR2 YYEKEE (reference sequence). Trimming shortened V by 2 bases and J by 4 bases, and 6 bases separated the two germline ends. The CDR3 sequence is 12 residues long. As DNA, the CDR3 is TGTGCCAGCAGCTTCCTGGCCTATGGCTACACCTTC. This sequence encodes CASSFLAYGYTF.

The CDR3 loop reads CASSKWEGNNSPLHF. In DNA form, the CDR3 reads TGTGCCAGCAGTAAATGGGAGGGGAATAATTCACCCCTCCACTTT. The genes are TRBV28 and TRBJ1-6; perhaps TRBD1 as D (5 bases). Looked up from germline, CDR1 is MDHEN and CDR2 is SYDVKM. CDR3 length equals 15 residues. V was cut by 5 bases and J by 5 bases, with 13 bases left in between.

The gene calls are TRBV29-1 and TRBJ1-5; D ambiguous. This CDR3 comprises 12 residues. The V gene's germline CDR1 is SQVTM and CDR2 ANQGSEA. The V gene lost 6 bases and the J gene lost 2 bases, with 8 bases spanning the gap. As DNA, the CDR3 is TGCAGCGTAGGAGCTGGCAATCAGCCCCAGCATTTT. Its protein is CSVGAGNQPQHF.

This chain joins TRBV6-2 or TRBV6-3 and TRBJ1-5; D is uncertain. This CDR3 comprises 15 residues. The V and J ends lost 4 bases and 1 base respectively, with 11 bases between them. CDR1 and CDR2 from the germline V gene are MNHEY and SVGEGT. CDR3 nucleotide sequence: TGTGCCAGCAGTTCACACCAGCGGAGCAATCAGCCCCAGCATTTT. It codes for CASSSHQRSNQPQHF.

The V call is TRBV6-5, the J call TRBJ2-3, with a possible D match to TRBD1 (6 bases). Trimming stripped 8 bases from V and 0 bases from J, with 12 bases between. Germline V CDR1 and CDR2: MNHEY, SVGAGI. The CDR3 is 14 amino acids. CDR3 nucleotide sequence: TGTGCCAGCGGATTAGGGGGAAGCACAGATACGCAGTATTTT. Its translation is CASGLGGSTDTQYF.

CDR3 DNA sequence: TGTGCCTGGAGTTTTTCAGATGATGGCTACACCTTC. Protein: CAWSFSDDGYTF. The gene calls are TRBV30 and TRBJ1-2; D is uncertain. Trimming removed 2 bases at V and 6 bases at J, with 10 bases between. CDR1 GTSNPN and CDR2 SVGIG come from the germline V gene (reference sequence). CDR3 length: 12 residues.

CDR3 bases: TGTGCCAGCTCCCTTGACAGGGGTTCACCCCTCCACTTT. This sequence encodes CASSLDRGSPLHF. The chain joins TRBV18 to TRBJ1-6; 8 positions match TRBD1. The CDR3 extends over 13 amino acids. Germline V lookup: CDR1 KGHSH, CDR2 LQKENI. Trimming cost V 6 bases and J 9 bases; bases outside gene matches: 4. Full variable domain (missing parts from reference TRBV18 and TRBJ1-6): NAGVMQNPRHLVRRRGQEARLRCSPMKGHSHVYWYRQLPEEGLKFMVYLQKENIIDESGMPKERFSAEFPKEGPSILRIQQVVRGDSAAYFCASSLDRGSPLHFGNGTRLTVT.

This chain joins TRBV28 and TRBJ1-6; D is perhaps TRBD1 (5 bases). Germline V lookup: CDR1 MDHEN, CDR2 SYDVKM. V lost 6 bases and J lost 4, with 13 bases in between. CDR3 length: 15 amino acids. The CDR3 DNA sequence: TGTGCCAGCAGCATCGGGGGAACTTATAATTCACCCCTCCACTTT. As protein: CASSIGGTYNSPLHF.

The chain employs TRBV7-9 and TRBJ2-2, with a tentative D call TRBD1 (5 bases). The germline gives CDR1 SEHNR, CDR2 FQNEAQ (reference sequence). The CDR3 contains 15 residues. V lost 6 bases, J lost 4 bases, and 15 bases lay in between. The CDR3 is CASRSRVVGTGELFF. The CDR3, as DNA: TGTGCCAGCAGGAGCAGGGTCGTGGGCACCGGGGAGCTGTTTTTT.

The chain uses TRBV7-2 and TRBJ1-2; weak D call: TRBD1 (5 bases). V lost 0 bases to trimming and J lost 7 bases, with 9 bases between them. CDR1 SGHTA and CDR2 FQGNSA come from the germline V gene. The CDR3 runs to 13 residues. CDR3 region: CASSLAGAGGYTF. The CDR3 bases are TGTGCCAGCAGCTTAGCAGGGGCCGGTGGCTACACCTTC.

The chain combines TRBV9 with TRBJ1-2; TRBD1 agrees at 7 bases. This CDR3 is built from 13 residues. The germline V gene encodes CDR1 SGDLS and CDR2 YYNGEE. J lost 6 bases, V lost 4 bases, and 6 bases had no gene match. This CDR3 reads CASSTGQVDGYTF. DNA for the CDR3: TGTGCCAGCAGCACAGGACAGGTCGATGGCTACACCTTC.

V usage is TRBV7-2 and J usage is TRBJ1-3; D is perhaps TRBD1 (5 bases). Germline CDR1 SGHTA, CDR2 FQGNSA. V was cut by 0 bases and J by 0 bases, with 9 bases left in between. The CDR3 length is 16 residues. As DNA, the CDR3 is TGTGCCAGCAGCTTAGCGGGGGGACTCTCTGGAAACACCATATATTTT. This sequence encodes CASSLAGGLSGNTIYF.

The chain joins TRBV18 to TRBJ2-2; TRBD1 matches 7 bases. The V gene end was trimmed by 6 bases and the J gene end by 4 bases; junction bases not matched to a gene: 8. Germline CDR1 is KGHSH and CDR2 is LQKENI. The CDR3 length is 15 residues. The CDR3 nucleotides are TGTGCCAGCTCGTTCGACAGGGCCAGCACCGGGGAGCTGTTTTTT. Protein sequence: CASSFDRASTGELFF.

The genes are TRBV5-4 and TRBJ2-2, with D perhaps matching TRBD1 (5 bases). The CDR3 length is 15 residues. Germline loops: CDR1 SGHNT, CDR2 YYREEE (reference sequence). Between the trimmed V and J ends, which lost 3 bases and 1 base, there was a span of 10 bases. The CDR3 here is CASSSGRVNTGELFF. In nucleotides, the CDR3 is TGTGCCAGCAGCTCTGGCAGGGTGAACACCGGGGAGCTGTTTTTT.

This chain uses TRBV27 with TRBJ2-1, with 9 bases lining up with TRBD2. Germline V gene lookup returns CDR1 MNHEY and CDR2 SMNVEV (reference sequence). Trimming cost V 4 bases and J 9 bases; bases outside gene matches: 7. The CDR3 extends over 14 amino acids. CDR3 sequence reads: CASSSLAGRSEQFF. For the CDR3, the DNA is TGTGCCAGCAGTTCCCTAGCGGGGCGGAGTGAGCAGTTCTTC.

In regard to this clone: Additional DNA sequences in this sample encode the identical CDR3. The chain combines TRBV3-1 (or the pseudogene TRBV3-2) with TRBJ2-3, with 7 nucleotides matching TRBD1. Germline V gene data show CDR1 as LGHDT and CDR2 as YNNKEL (reference sequence). Trimming cost V 5 bases and J 1 base; bases outside gene matches: 3. The CDR3 length is 14 residues. The CDR3 loop is CASSKTGGTDTQYF. CDR3 DNA sequence: TGTGCCAGCAGCAAAACAGGGGGCACAGATACGCAGTATTTT.

The genes are TRBV6-5 and TRBJ2-5, with D possibly matching TRBD1 (5 bases). The V end was cut by 0 bases, the J end by 5 bases, with 10 bases between. The germline gives CDR1 MNHEY, CDR2 SVGAGI. This CDR3 contains 14 residues. Here the CDR3 DNA reads TGTGCCAGCAGTTACTCAGGGGATCCGGAGACCCAGTACTTC. Translated: CASSYSGDPETQYF.

The genes are TRBV7-9 and TRBJ2-1; 10 positions agree with TRBD1. The germline gives CDR1 SEHNR, CDR2 FQNEAQ (reference sequence). The CDR3 is made up of 17 amino acids. V trimming: 0 bases; J trimming: 3 bases; junction bases outside the gene matches: 5. In nucleotides, the CDR3 is TGTGCCAGCAGCTTAGCGCAGTGGGACAGGGGCTACAATGAGCAGTTCTTC. Translation gives CASSLAQWDRGYNEQFF.

The chain links TRBV25-1 to TRBJ1-2; D might be TRBD1 (6 bases). The germline CDR1 and CDR2 sequences are MGHDK and SYGVNS. CDR3 size: 14 residues. Trimming removed 3 bases at V and 0 bases at J, with 8 bases between. CDR3 sequence (DNA): TGTGCCAGCAGTGAGCCAGGGGCTAACTATGGCTACACCTTC. Translating gives CASSEPGANYGYTF.

The chain joins TRBV6-2 or TRBV6-3 to TRBJ2-3; 9 bases line up with TRBD2. Per the germline V gene, CDR1 is MNHEY and CDR2 is SVGEGT. The CDR3 loop spans 13 amino acids. Trimming removed 4 bases from V and 6 bases from J; junction bases left unmatched: 2. The CDR3 coding sequence is TGTGCCAGCAGTTTTCTAGCGGGGGATACGCAGTATTTT. This gives the protein CASSFLAGDTQYF.

The chain carries TRBV30 and TRBJ1-2; D might be TRBD1 (6 bases). Trimming left V 2 bases short and J 4 bases short, with 14 bases between. Germline V gene sequence: CDR1 GTSNPN, CDR2 SVGIG (reference sequence). The CDR3 runs to 14 residues. CDR3 nucleotides: TGTGCCTGGAGTTATCAGGGGCTCGGCTATGGCTACACCTTC. Residues: CAWSYQGLGYGYTF.